The 29 T cell receptor beta chains below were found in one sample sequenced in a study of Ad26.COV2.S vaccination and SARS-CoV-2 variants. TCRdb keeps only in-frame clones here, not all; method: immunoSEQ multiplex PCR. The table lists hundreds of thousands of clones, around 88% of them singletons. Indicated treatment: around 19 received Ad26.COV2.S at low or high dose, single or two shots; 5 received placebo; per-sample allocation not given. It was on day 63 after the first vaccine or placebo injection that samples were taken. Sequenced here: peripheral blood, sampled in a trial of Ad26.COV2.S vaccine versus placebo. These receptors were obtained from a person aged 18-60 years who received the Ad26.COV2.S COVID-19 vaccine or a placebo.

V is TRBV3-1 (or the pseudogene TRBV3-2) and J is TRBJ2-3; 11 bases agree with TRBD2. Losses at the gene ends were 0 bases for V and 6 bases for J; bases not matched to a gene: 5. Germline values: CDR1 LGHDT, CDR2 YNNKEL (reference sequence). This CDR3 is 16 amino acids long. CDR3 nucleotide sequence: TGTGCCAGCAGCCAAGATATGGTAGCGGGGGGGGATACGCAGTATTTT. Residues: CASSQDMVAGGDTQYF.

This clone was seen a few times. The rearrangement uses TRBV7-9 and TRBJ1-2; TRBD1 aligns across 9 bases. The CDR3 is made up of 15 amino acids. From germline, CDR1 is SEHNR and CDR2 FQNEAQ (reference sequence). The V gene end was trimmed by 5 bases and the J gene end by 5 bases; junction bases not matched to a gene: 9. The CDR3 DNA reads TGTGCCAGCAGCCGACCTACAGGGGGCGCGTATGGCTACACCTTC. Translating gives CASSRPTGGAYGYTF. Supplemented by reference TRBV7-9 and TRBJ1-2, the full variable domain reads DTGVSQNPRHKITKRGQNVTFRCDPISEHNRLYWYRQTLGQGPEFLTYFQNEAQLEKSRLLSDRFSAERPKGSFSTLEIQRTEQGDSAMYLCASSRPTGGAYGYTFGSGTRLTVV.

The chain links TRBV12-3 or TRBV12-4 to TRBJ2-2; TRBD1 is a possible D gene (6 bases). V was shortened by 8 bases and J by 5 bases, with 9 bases between the two germline ends. This CDR3 is built from 12 residues. The CDR3 is CASLRGTGELFF. For the CDR3, the DNA is TGTGCCAGCCTTAGGGGGACCGGGGAGCTGTTTTTT.

This sequence joins TRBV5-5 and TRBJ2-7; maybe TRBD1 (9 bases). The V end lost 0 bases, the J end lost 3 bases, and 19 bases lay between the germline ends. This CDR3 region has 17 residues. CDR1 SGHKS and CDR2 YYEKEE come from the germline V gene (reference sequence). The CDR3 loop reads CASSLDRGRLAGYEQYF. The CDR3 coding sequence is TGTGCCAGCAGCTTGGACAGGGGGCGGCTAGCGGGCTACGAGCAGTACTTC.

CDR3 residues: CASSLALGDRGDNYGYTF. For the CDR3, the DNA is TGTGCCAGCAGCTTAGCGCTAGGGGACAGGGGCGATAACTATGGCTACACCTTC. V usage is TRBV7-6 and J usage is TRBJ1-2; 10 nucleotides align to TRBD1. The ends lost 0 bases at V and 1 base at J; junction bases unmatched: 8. CDR1 and CDR2 from the germline V gene are SGHVS and FNYEAQ. The CDR3 length is 18 residues.

V and J are TRBV3-1 (or the pseudogene TRBV3-2) and TRBJ1-4; no clear D gene. The CDR3 totals 15 residues. V lost 1 base and J lost 7, with 13 bases in between. The germline V gene has CDR1 LGHDT and CDR2 YNNKEL (reference sequence). The CDR3 region has the DNA TGTGCCAGCAGCCAAGGCGCCTCTCCAAGTGAAAAACTGTTTTTT. This codes for CASSQGASPSEKLFF.

This clone showed up many times. This chain connects TRBV6-2 or TRBV6-3 to TRBJ2-2; 7 bases map to TRBD2. Germline CDR1 is MNHEY and CDR2 is SVGEGT. The CDR3 runs 17 residues. With V trimmed by 2 bases and J by 3 bases, 9 bases remained unmatched. CDR3 amino acids: CASSYTLSGLDTGELFF. DNA for the CDR3: TGTGCCAGCAGTTACACCCTTAGCGGGCTTGACACCGGGGAGCTGTTTTTT.

This clone has only a few counts. The J gene is TRBJ1-5, the V gene TRBV10-2; D unresolved. The CDR3 length is 12 residues. The germline V and J ends were trimmed by 0 bases and 9 bases, with 6 bases remaining between them. CDR1 is WSHSY, CDR2 SAAADI, per germline. CDR3: CASSESLGPQHF. The CDR3 DNA reads TGCGCCAGCAGTGAGTCCTTGGGGCCCCAGCATTTT.

V is TRBV9 and J is TRBJ1-1; possibly TRBD1 for D (6 bases). This CDR3 has 14 amino acids. The ends were cut back, 1 base at V and 0 bases at J, with 7 bases in the middle. The V gene's germline CDR1 is SGDLS and CDR2 YYNGEE. The CDR3 DNA is TGTGCCAGCAGCGTACAGGGGATGAACACTGAAGCTTTCTTT. Translation gives CASSVQGMNTEAFF.

The J gene is TRBJ1-1, the V gene TRBV29-1; D perhaps matches TRBD1 (5 bases). Trimming cost V 0 bases and J 8 bases, with 10 bases left between them. The CDR3 covers 12 residues. Germline CDR1 reads SQVTM; CDR2 reads ANQGSEA. The DNA of the CDR3 is TGCAGCGTTGAAGACCTCTGGACAGAAGCTTTCTTT. Translation gives CSVEDLWTEAFF. Full variable domain (rest looked up from reference TRBV29-1 and TRBJ1-1): SAVISQKPSRDICQRGTSLTIQCQVDSQVTMMFWYRQQPGQSLTLIATANQGSEATYESGFVIDKFPISRPNLTFSTLTVSNMSPEDSSIYLCSVEDLWTEAFFGQGTRLTVV.

V usage is TRBV2 and J usage is TRBJ1-4; D might be TRBD1 (5 bases). Germline lookup yields CDR1 SNHLY and CDR2 FYNNEI. V shed 5 bases and J shed 9 bases, with 13 bases lying between them. The CDR3 totals 13 residues. The CDR3 spells CASSTDKAKKLFF. The CDR3 bases are TGTGCCAGCAGTACGGACAAGGCTAAAAAACTGTTTTTT.

This clone was observed once. CDR3 protein: CACPGLAGVGDTQYF. In nucleotides, the CDR3 is TGTGCCTGTCCCGGACTAGCGGGAGTGGGAGATACGCAGTATTTT. The J gene is TRBJ2-3, the V gene TRBV30; 13 bases fit TRBD2. This CDR3 contains 15 residues. V dropped 6 bases and J dropped 5; count of bases not matched to a gene: 8. Germline loops: CDR1 GTSNPN, CDR2 SVGIG (reference sequence).

This chain joins TRBV7-8 and TRBJ2-3, with 11 positions matching TRBD2. This CDR3 is 16 amino acids long. Germline V lookup: CDR1 SGHVS, CDR2 FQNEAQ. V lost 5 bases, J lost 4 bases, and 8 bases stayed unmatched. In DNA, the CDR3 is TGTGCCAGCAGCATTCTAGCGGGGGGTCAAGCAGATACGCAGTATTTT. This codes for CASSILAGGQADTQYF.

The chain uses TRBV5-4 and TRBJ2-1, with a weak D call TRBD2 (6 bases). Trimming left V 0 bases short and J 1 base short, with 11 bases between. The CDR3 contains 16 residues. Germline values: CDR1 SGHNT, CDR2 YYREEE (reference sequence). DNA of the CDR3: TGTGCCAGCAGCTTGGGTATCCGGGAGTCCTACAATGAGCAGTTCTTC. It is translated as CASSLGIRESYNEQFF.

With respect to this clone: The same CDR3 can be traced to other DNA sequences in this sample. The chain uses TRBV2 and TRBJ1-2; 11 nucleotides line up with TRBD1. Germline assignment: CDR1 SNHLY and CDR2 FYNNEI. The CDR3 runs 14 residues. Trimming removed 5 bases from V and 3 bases from J; junction bases left unmatched: 2. The CDR3 sequence: CASSRTGGDYGYTF. In DNA, the CDR3 is TGTGCCAGCAGTAGGACAGGGGGCGACTATGGCTACACCTTC.

The rearrangement uses TRBV19 and TRBJ1-5; TRBD1 is a possible D gene (5 bases). V lost 5 bases to trimming and J lost 0 bases, with 17 bases between them. CDR3 length equals 17 residues. Per germline, CDR1 LNHDA and CDR2 SQIVND (reference sequence). CDR3 nucleotide sequence: TGTGCCAGTAGTCCCTCTAGGACACTTTATAGCAATCAGCCCCAGCATTTT. Translated: CASSPSRTLYSNQPQHF.

The chain has TRBV7-2 and TRBJ2-1, with 12 nucleotides matching TRBD2. Germline trimming cut 2 bases from V and 8 bases from J; bases unmatched to any gene: 1. The CDR3 has 14 amino acids. The germline V gene has CDR1 SGHTA and CDR2 FQGNSA. The CDR3 DNA follows: TGTGCCAGCAGCTTACTAGCGGGGGGGTATGAGCAGTTCTTC. Translating it yields CASSLLAGGYEQFF.

The chain is built from TRBV6-2 or TRBV6-3 and TRBJ2-2, with D tentatively TRBD1 (6 bases). The germline V and J ends were trimmed by 0 bases and 5 bases, with 13 bases remaining between them. The length of the CDR3 is 16 residues. Per the germline V gene, CDR1 is MNHEY and CDR2 is SVGEGT. CDR3 coding DNA: TGTGCCAGCAGTTACTCGGACAGAAATCCTACCGGGGAGCTGTTTTTT. It codes for CASSYSDRNPTGELFF.

The CDR3 nucleotides are TGTGCCAGCAGCTCAGGGGGGAGGGCCCACGAGCAGTACTTC. As protein: CASSSGGRAHEQYF. The chain links TRBV4-2 to TRBJ2-7; D possibly uses TRBD1 or TRBD2 (7 bases each). This CDR3 spans 14 amino acids. The germline V and J ends were trimmed by 5 bases and 5 bases, with 16 bases remaining between them. Germline CDR1 LGHNA, CDR2 YNFKEQ.

This rearrangement joins TRBV18 to TRBJ1-4, with unresolved D. V was clipped by 0 bases and J by 8 bases, with 10 bases between them. Germline lookup yields CDR1 KGHSH and CDR2 LQKENI. There are 14 residues in the CDR3. The CDR3 is CASSPPQPWEKLFF. For the CDR3, the DNA is TGTGCCAGCTCACCACCACAGCCTTGGGAAAAACTGTTTTTT.

The rearrangement links TRBV6-2 or TRBV6-3 to TRBJ2-1; TRBD2 matches 10 bases. Germline CDR1 and CDR2: MNHEY and SVGEGT. After removal of 4 bases from V and 8 bases from J, the junction contained 8 bases not matched to a gene. This CDR3 spans 15 amino acids. CDR3 in amino acids: CASSSGTSVGYEQFF. CDR3 bases: TGTGCCAGCAGTTCCGGGACTAGCGTCGGTTATGAGCAGTTCTTC.

The chain carries TRBV5-1 and TRBJ1-5; 9 nucleotides align to TRBD1. V trimming: 4 bases; J trimming: 4 bases; junction bases outside the gene matches: 3. Per the germline V gene, CDR1 is SGHRS and CDR2 is YFSETQ. This CDR3 region has 14 residues. The CDR3 sequence: CASSKGTGNQPQHF. The DNA for the CDR3 is TGCGCCAGCAGCAAAGGGACAGGGAATCAGCCCCAGCATTTT.

The table lists this clone with a few counts. The chain couples TRBV6-6 to TRBJ1-2; 7 bases line up with TRBD1. Per germline, CDR1 MNHNY and CDR2 SVGAGI (reference sequence). The CDR3 is made up of 12 amino acids. Germline trimming cut 2 bases from V and 10 bases from J; bases unmatched to any gene: 4. The CDR3 loop reads CASSYTTGTYTF. CDR3 coding DNA: TGTGCCAGCAGTTACACGACAGGGACCTACACCTTC.

As DNA, the CDR3 is TGTGCCAGCAGTCCCCGCTACCTGGACCCGAAAAACGAGCAGTACTTC. Protein product: CASSPRYLDPKNEQYF. The rearrangement links TRBV27 to TRBJ2-7; no definite D call. V lost 5 bases and J 5 bases, leaving 22 bases between the germline ends. This CDR3 spans 16 amino acids. Germline V gene sequence: CDR1 MNHEY, CDR2 SMNVEV (reference sequence).

The J gene is TRBJ1-1, the V gene TRBV20-1; D unresolved. The CDR3 is made up of 11 amino acids. CDR1 and CDR2 (germline): DFQATT, SNEGSKA (reference sequence). The ends were cut back, 5 bases at V and 1 base at J, with 5 bases in the middle. The CDR3 region is CSADSNTEAFF. The CDR3 bases are TGCAGTGCTGACTCGAACACTGAAGCTTTCTTT.

This chain uses TRBV19 with TRBJ2-1; D is undetermined. The length of the CDR3 is 12 residues. CDR1 is LNHDA, CDR2 SQIVND, per germline (reference sequence). Trimming pared 6 bases from V and 8 bases from J, leaving 11 bases between. CDR3 sequence reads: CASRSRRDEQFF. In nucleotides, the CDR3 is TGTGCCAGTAGAAGTCGTAGGGATGAGCAGTTCTTC.

V is TRBV7-2 and J is TRBJ2-7; the match to TRBD1 covers 9 bases. CDR3 length equals 15 residues. Trimming cost V 6 bases and J 0 bases; bases outside gene matches: 6. CDR1 is SGHTA and CDR2 is FQGNSA in the germline V gene. CDR3 sequence reads: CASRKDRGFSYEQYF. CDR3 in DNA: TGTGCCAGCAGGAAAGACAGGGGGTTCTCCTACGAGCAGTACTTC.

The genes are TRBV5-1 and TRBJ1-2, with TRBD1 matching over 7 bases. The CDR3 has 15 residues. CDR1 and CDR2 from the germline V gene are SGHRS and YFSETQ. Trimming removed 3 bases from V and 4 bases from J; junction bases left unmatched: 9. The CDR3 coding sequence is TGCGCCAGCAGCTCCGGAGGGGGCGTAAGCTATGGCTACACCTTC. This gives the protein CASSSGGGVSYGYTF.

The V call is TRBV28, the J call TRBJ2-5, with a weak D call TRBD1 (6 bases). CDR1 and CDR2 from the germline V gene are MDHEN and SYDVKM. The CDR3 length is 14 residues. V was cut by 2 bases and J by 2 bases, with 9 bases left in between. CDR3 coding DNA: TGTGCCAGCAGTTTAGGGGGCACACAAGAGACCCAGTACTTC. The encoded protein is CASSLGGTQETQYF.